What follows are 15 T cell receptor beta chains derived from one specimen sequenced in a study of T cell responses to AZD1222 COVID-19 vaccine. The table came from immunoSEQ multiplex PCR; TCRdb's copy has only in-frame clones and leaves some out. Among about 68,000 clones listed, roughly 90% were seen once. Sequencing used peripheral blood, obtained on day 0 of AZD1222 vaccination. These receptors originate from an adult in good health.

The chain employs TRBV9 and TRBJ2-7; TRBD1 matches at 10 bases. The junction had 5 bases not matched to a gene; V was cut back by 3 bases and J by 5 bases. From germline, CDR1 is SGDLS and CDR2 YYNGEE. The length of the CDR3 is 14 residues. As DNA, the CDR3 is TGTGCCAGCAGCGACGGACAGGGGGGACACGAGCAGTACTTC. Protein: CASSDGQGGHEQYF. The full variable domain, rest sourced from reference TRBV9 and TRBJ2-7, is DSGVTQTPKHLITATGQRVTLRCSPRSGDLSVYWYQQSLDQGLQFLIQYYNGEERAKGNILERFSAQQFPDLHSELNLSSLELGDSALYFCASSDGQGGHEQYFGPGTRLTVT.

V gene TRBV11-2 combines with J gene TRBJ1-3; D not resolved. V was trimmed by 1 base and J by 6 bases, leaving 7 bases between them. Germline values: CDR1 SGHAT, CDR2 FQNNGV. CDR3 size: 13 residues. The chain's CDR3 is CASSLVTSNTIYF. The CDR3 DNA is TGTGCCAGCAGCTTAGTCACCTCAAACACCATATATTTT.

The V call is TRBV28, the J call TRBJ2-1, with a tentative D call TRBD2 (5 bases). CDR3 length: 14 residues. From germline, CDR1 is MDHEN and CDR2 SYDVKM. The germline V and J ends were trimmed by 0 bases and 7 bases, with 10 bases remaining between them. The CDR3 spells CASSLWTPGNEQFF. The CDR3 nucleotides are TGTGCCAGCAGTTTATGGACTCCGGGGAATGAGCAGTTCTTC.

V gene TRBV30 combines with J gene TRBJ2-1; 8 nucleotides agree with TRBD1. Germline CDR1 is GTSNPN and CDR2 is SVGIG (reference sequence). Germline trimming cut 3 bases from V and 9 bases from J; bases unmatched to any gene: 16. CDR3 length equals 16 residues. The CDR3 region is CAWSQWTGNFQGEQFF. For the CDR3, the DNA is TGTGCCTGGAGCCAATGGACAGGGAACTTCCAGGGTGAGCAGTTCTTC.

The chain uses TRBV27 and TRBJ2-5, with 7 positions matching TRBD2. V shed 0 bases, J shed 4 bases, and the junction held 5 bases outside the gene matches. In germline, CDR1 is MNHEY, CDR2 SMNVEV (reference sequence). There are 15 residues in the CDR3. The CDR3, as DNA: TGTGCCAGCAGTTTATCCGGGACTAATGGAGAGACCCAGTACTTC. Translated, it gives CASSLSGTNGETQYF.

This chain joins TRBV7-6 and TRBJ2-5; D is undetermined. The CDR3 is 13 amino acids. Germline CDR1 reads SGHVS; CDR2 reads FNYEAQ. V was shortened by 4 bases and J by 2 bases, with 8 bases between the two germline ends. The CDR3 region is CASSSLGQETQYF. DNA of the CDR3: TGTGCCAGCAGCTCACTGGGACAAGAGACCCAGTACTTC. The full variable domain, in which reference TRBV7-6 and TRBJ2-5 provide the parts outside the CDR3, is GAGVSQSPRYKVTKRGQDVALRCDPISGHVSLYWYRQALGQGPEFLTYFNYEAQQDKSGLPNDRFSAERPEGSISTLTIQRTEQRDSAMYRCASSSLGQETQYFGPGTRLLVL.

The chain recombines TRBV12-3 or TRBV12-4 with TRBJ1-5; D gene ambiguous. CDR3 length: 13 residues. V was pared by 4 bases and J by 6 bases, with 10 bases between. CDR3 sequence: CASSSASRQPQHF. CDR3 bases: TGTGCCAGCAGTTCGGCAAGCCGTCAGCCCCAGCATTTT.

The chain uses TRBV5-1 and TRBJ2-2; the match to TRBD1 covers 7 bases. The V segment lost 0 bases and the J segment 9 bases; nucleotides outside the gene matches: 2. Germline CDR1 reads SGHRS; CDR2 reads YFSETQ. CDR3 length: 13 residues. The CDR3 reads CASSLDRGRELFF. CDR3 bases: TGCGCCAGCAGCTTGGACAGGGGAAGGGAGCTGTTTTTT.

V gene TRBV19 combines with J gene TRBJ2-5, with 8 nucleotides matching TRBD1. The trim removed 4 bases at V and 5 bases at J, leaving 6 bases unmatched. This CDR3 is 14 amino acids long. The germline gives CDR1 LNHDA, CDR2 SQIVND (reference sequence). The CDR3 region is CASSTGQGWETQYF. In DNA form, the CDR3 reads TGTGCCAGTAGTACCGGACAGGGTTGGGAGACCCAGTACTTC.

The DNA of the CDR3 is TGTGCCAGCAGTGGGCTAAGGTCGAGGACTGAAGCTTTCTTT. This encodes CASSGLRSRTEAFF. V usage is TRBV2 and J usage is TRBJ1-1; D is unclear. V lost 4 bases, J lost 5 bases, and 14 bases lay in between. The germline CDR1 and CDR2 sequences are SNHLY and FYNNEI. The length of the CDR3 is 14 residues.

V is TRBV10-1 and J is TRBJ2-5; no clear D. The V end was cut by 0 bases, the J end by 7 bases, with 12 bases between. The CDR3 is 14 amino acids. Germline CDR1 reads WNHNN; CDR2 reads SYGVQD (reference sequence). The CDR3 loop reads CASSESDRPWTQYF. CDR3 sequence (DNA): TGCGCCAGCAGTGAGTCGGACCGCCCGTGGACCCAGTACTTC.

The rearrangement joins TRBV10-3 to TRBJ2-7; TRBD1 agrees at 9 bases. This CDR3 is built from 15 residues. The germline gives CDR1 ENHRY, CDR2 SYGVKD. The J segment lost 6 bases and the V segment lost 0 bases, leaving 6 bases of the junction unmatched. This chain's CDR3 is CAISESAGTGTEQYF. CDR3 coding DNA: TGTGCCATCAGTGAGTCAGCCGGGACAGGGACCGAGCAGTACTTC.

There are a few counts of this clone. The rearrangement joins TRBV7-8 to TRBJ2-7, with TRBD2 matching 8 bases. This CDR3 spans 16 amino acids. CDR1 and CDR2 from the germline V gene are SGHVS and FQNEAQ. V was clipped by 0 bases and J by 5 bases; unmatched bases: 9. CDR3 protein: CASSLAFGSGIDEQYF. DNA for the CDR3: TGTGCCAGCAGCTTAGCGTTCGGTAGCGGGATAGACGAGCAGTACTTC.

V is TRBV6-5 and J is TRBJ1-1, with a possible D match to TRBD1 (6 bases). Trimming took off 7 bases at V and 4 bases at J, with 19 bases between the two ends. This CDR3 has 15 amino acids. Germline loops: CDR1 MNHEY, CDR2 SVGAGI. The CDR3 is CASTSGAGEGTEAFF. CDR3 nucleotide sequence: TGTGCCAGCACCTCCGGGGCAGGGGAGGGCACTGAAGCTTTCTTT.

This chain uses TRBV7-2 with TRBJ2-7; 8 positions match TRBD2. The CDR3 covers 16 residues. CDR1 is SGHTA, CDR2 FQGNSA, per germline. Germline trimming cut 5 bases from V and 7 bases from J; bases unmatched to any gene: 16. CDR3 bases: TGTGCCAGCAGCCCCCAACCCAGCGGGAGAGGGAAGGAGCAGTACTTC. Translation gives CASSPQPSGRGKEQYF.